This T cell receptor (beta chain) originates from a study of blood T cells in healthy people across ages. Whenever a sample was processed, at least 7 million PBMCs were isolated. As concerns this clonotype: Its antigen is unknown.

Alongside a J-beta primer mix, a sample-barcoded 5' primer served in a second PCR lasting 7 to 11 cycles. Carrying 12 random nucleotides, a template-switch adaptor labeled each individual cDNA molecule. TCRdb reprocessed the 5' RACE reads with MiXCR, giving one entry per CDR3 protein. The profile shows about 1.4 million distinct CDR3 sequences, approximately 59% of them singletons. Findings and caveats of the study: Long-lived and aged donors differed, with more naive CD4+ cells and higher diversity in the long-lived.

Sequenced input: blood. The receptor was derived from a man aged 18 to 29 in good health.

Here the CDR3 DNA reads TGTGCCAGCAGCCCCGGGACAGGGGAGTTGGAGACCCAGTACTTC. This codes for CASSPGTGELETQYF. The rearrangement uses TRBV7-9 and TRBJ2-5; 10 bases are a match to TRBD1. The CDR3 is 15 residues long. V dropped 5 bases and J dropped 5; count of bases not matched to a gene: 8. Per the germline V gene, CDR1 is SEHNR and CDR2 is FQNEAQ (reference sequence).